This T cell receptor beta chain was documented in a study of cytomegalovirus exposure and HLA in healthy donors. The study's findings and limits: Researchers reported in a later analysis that a missense DCLRE1C variant was tied to TCR beta V- and J-gene trimming.

Germline V gene data show CDR1 as MNHEY and CDR2 as SVGAGI. V shed 7 bases, J shed 4 bases, and the junction held 12 bases outside the gene matches. The CDR3 is 15 residues long. Vbeta (60) and Jbeta (13) primers were used in the PCR. The repertoire was sequenced with immunoSEQ multiplex PCR; TCRdb's copy has only in-frame clones and lacks some. Of 100,000 or so clones in the sample, roughly 72% are singletons; the top ten hold approximately 5.3%. A remark on this clone: What it binds is not known.

Each donor was healthy, and each was a bone marrow donor. The sequence came from a man aged 25 to 40 in good health and CMV-seropositive. The sample comprised PBMCs. The V and J genes are TRBV6-5 and TRBJ2-7, with 8 bases identical to TRBD1. The CDR3 sequence is CASKPDRVAFYEQYF. As DNA, the CDR3 is TGTGCCAGCAAACCGGACAGGGTAGCCTTTTACGAGCAGTACTTC.